The following is a TCR beta chain sequence with its context. Its antigen is not known. Use of 60 Vbeta and 13 Jbeta primers characterized the PCR. Clones were read by immunoSEQ multiplex PCR, and TCRdb kept only the in-frame ones, dropping some. The repertoire holds about 230,000 clones, with around 83% as singletons. These data originate in a study of cytomegalovirus exposure and HLA in healthy donors. This CDR3 is built from 13 residues. Germline V CDR1 and CDR2: MNHEY, SMNVEV (reference sequence). Trimming pared 3 bases from V and 0 bases from J, leaving 5 bases between. Notes on the study in general: The authors confirmed in vitro that a few CMV-associated chains were specific for CMV antigens.

This clonotype was obtained from a girl between 2 and 10 years old in good health and CMV-seronegative. The sample comprised PBMCs. The chain combines TRBV27 with TRBJ1-2; D gene uncertain. The CDR3 DNA is TGTGCCAGCAGTTTGTTAGCTAACTATGGCTACACCTTC. Protein: CASSLLANYGYTF.